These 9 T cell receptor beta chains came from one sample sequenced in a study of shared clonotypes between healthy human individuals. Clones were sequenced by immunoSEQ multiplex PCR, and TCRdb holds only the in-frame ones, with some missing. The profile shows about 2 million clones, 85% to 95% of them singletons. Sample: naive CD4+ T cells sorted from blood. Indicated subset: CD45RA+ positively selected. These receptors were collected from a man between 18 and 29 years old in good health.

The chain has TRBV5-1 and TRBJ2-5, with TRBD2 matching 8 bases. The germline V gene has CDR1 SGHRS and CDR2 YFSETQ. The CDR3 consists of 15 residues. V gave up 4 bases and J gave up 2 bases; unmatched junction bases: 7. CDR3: CASSTTGTRQETQYF. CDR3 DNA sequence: TGCGCCAGCAGCACCACCGGGACTAGACAAGAGACCCAGTACTTC.

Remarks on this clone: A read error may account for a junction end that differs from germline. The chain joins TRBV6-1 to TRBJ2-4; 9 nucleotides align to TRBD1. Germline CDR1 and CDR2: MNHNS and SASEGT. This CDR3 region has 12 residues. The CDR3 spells CASSEPGQGKQF. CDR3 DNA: TGTGCCAGCAGTGAGCCGGGACAGGGCAAACAATTC.

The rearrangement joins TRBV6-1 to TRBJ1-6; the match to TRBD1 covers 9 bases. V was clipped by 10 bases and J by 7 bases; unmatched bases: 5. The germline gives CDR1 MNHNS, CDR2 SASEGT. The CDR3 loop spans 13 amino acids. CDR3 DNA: TGTGCCACCCGGGACAGGGAGAATTCACCCCTCCACTTT. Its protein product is CATRDRENSPLHF.

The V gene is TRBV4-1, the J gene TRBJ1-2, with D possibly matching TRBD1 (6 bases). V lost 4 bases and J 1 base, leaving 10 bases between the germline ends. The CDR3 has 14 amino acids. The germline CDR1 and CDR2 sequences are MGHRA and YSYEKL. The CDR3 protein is CASSPDSNNYGYTF. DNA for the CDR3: TGCGCCAGCAGCCCGGACAGTAATAACTATGGCTACACCTTC.

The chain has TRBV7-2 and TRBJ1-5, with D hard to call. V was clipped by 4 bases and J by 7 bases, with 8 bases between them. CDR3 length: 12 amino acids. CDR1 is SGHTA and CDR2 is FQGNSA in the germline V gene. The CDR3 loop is CASSSAWQPQHF. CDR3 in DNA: TGTGCCAGCAGCTCTGCATGGCAGCCCCAGCATTTT.

DNA of the CDR3: TGTGCCAGCACCACAATCGGGACTGCGAATTCACCCCTCCACTTT. It is translated as CASTTIGTANSPLHF. This chain links TRBV6-6 with TRBJ1-6, with D possibly being TRBD1 (5 bases). Germline CDR1 is MNHNY and CDR2 is SVGAGI (reference sequence). Trimming removed 7 bases at V and 7 bases at J, with 17 bases between. This CDR3 has 15 residues.

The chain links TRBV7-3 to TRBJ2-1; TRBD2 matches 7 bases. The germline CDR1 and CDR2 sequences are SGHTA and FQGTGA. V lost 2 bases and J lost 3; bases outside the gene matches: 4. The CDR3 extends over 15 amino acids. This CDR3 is CASSLGAGVYNEQFF. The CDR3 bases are TGTGCCAGCAGCTTAGGCGCGGGGGTCTACAATGAGCAGTTCTTC.

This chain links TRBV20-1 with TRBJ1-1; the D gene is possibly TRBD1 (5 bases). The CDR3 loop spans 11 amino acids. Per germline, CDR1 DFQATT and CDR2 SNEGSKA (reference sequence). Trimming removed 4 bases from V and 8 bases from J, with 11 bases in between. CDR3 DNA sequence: TGCAGTGCTAAGACCCAGGGCGAAGCTTTCTTT. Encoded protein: CSAKTQGEAFF.

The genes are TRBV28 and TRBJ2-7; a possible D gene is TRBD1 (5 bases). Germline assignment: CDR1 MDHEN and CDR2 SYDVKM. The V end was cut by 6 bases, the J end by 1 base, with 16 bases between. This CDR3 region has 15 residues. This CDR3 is CASSPGQGYSYEQYF. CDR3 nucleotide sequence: TGTGCCAGCAGCCCGGGCCAGGGATATTCCTACGAGCAGTACTTC.